The clone carrying this T cell receptor beta chain was detected only a few times. This specimen belongs to a study of T cell responses to AZD1222 COVID-19 vaccine. Clones were sequenced by immunoSEQ multiplex PCR, and TCRdb holds only the in-frame ones, with some missing. Among roughly 99,000 clones listed, approximately 89% were seen once. Germline V gene data show CDR1 as LNHDA and CDR2 as SQIVND (reference sequence). The CDR3 runs 17 residues. The V end was cut by 6 bases, the J end by 0 bases, with 21 bases between. This specimen consisted of peripheral blood, obtained on day 0 of AZD1222 vaccination. The clonotype comes from an adult in good health. The chain is built from TRBV19 and TRBJ2-7; either TRBD1 or TRBD2 may fit D (6 bases each). CDR3 region: CASRGLGVGGLSYEQYF. The CDR3 nucleotides are TGTGCCAGTAGGGGCCTTGGGGTCGGGGGCCTCTCCTACGAGCAGTACTTC.